Each of the 9 T cell receptor beta chains below was sequenced from the same sample in a study of T cell responses to AZD1222 COVID-19 vaccine. Assay: immunoSEQ multiplex PCR; the TCRdb copy retains only in-frame clones and omits some. In the table there are roughly 120,000 clones, approximately 84% of which are singletons. The sequenced sample was peripheral blood, obtained on day 0 of AZD1222 vaccination. These receptors originate from an adult in good health.

The chain carries TRBV11-2 and TRBJ1-1, with D unclear. The CDR3 consists of 11 residues. Germline CDR1 reads SGHAT; CDR2 reads FQNNGV. V lost 5 bases to trimming and J lost 10 bases, with 11 bases between them. Here the CDR3 DNA reads TGTGCCAGCAGCCCAGCGTTCGTAGCTTTCTTT. Translating it yields CASSPAFVAFF.

The CDR3 here is CASGGRGEFGSTDTQYF. In DNA form, the CDR3 reads TGTGCCTCGGGAGGTAGGGGGGAATTCGGTAGCACAGATACGCAGTATTTT. The chain has TRBV24-1 and TRBJ2-3, with D perhaps matching TRBD2 (7 bases). V lost 12 bases to trimming and J lost 0 bases, with 24 bases between them. CDR3 length: 17 residues. Germline V gene lookup returns CDR1 KGHDR and CDR2 SFDVKD.

This rearrangement joins TRBV27 to TRBJ2-3; D possibly corresponds to TRBD2 (5 bases). Trimming took off 2 bases at V and 1 base at J, with 10 bases between the two ends. Per germline, CDR1 MNHEY and CDR2 SMNVEV (reference sequence). There are 15 residues in the CDR3. The CDR3 DNA reads as TGTGCCAGCAGTTTACGCTTCGGGGGCACAGATACGCAGTATTTT. Translating it yields CASSLRFGGTDTQYF.

This clone was observed a single time. The chain carries TRBV5-1 and TRBJ2-1; 9 nucleotides match TRBD2. The CDR3 loop spans 15 amino acids. Germline trimming cut 4 bases from V and 7 bases from J; bases unmatched to any gene: 9. The V gene's germline CDR1 is SGHRS and CDR2 YFSETQ. The CDR3 sequence is CASSPSGRRLNEQFF. The DNA for the CDR3 is TGCGCCAGCAGCCCCAGCGGGAGGAGACTTAATGAGCAGTTCTTC.

The V gene is TRBV28, the J gene TRBJ1-1, with 7 nucleotides matching TRBD1. CDR1 and CDR2 (germline): MDHEN, SYDVKM. Trimming at V came to 3 bases and at J to 3 bases, leaving 7 bases not matched to a gene. The CDR3 has 15 residues. This CDR3 is CASSLGATGDTEAFF. DNA of the CDR3: TGTGCCAGCAGTTTGGGGGCTACAGGGGACACTGAAGCTTTCTTT.

The chain has TRBV19 and TRBJ1-5; D ambiguous. Germline CDR1 reads LNHDA; CDR2 reads SQIVND (reference sequence). With 1 base removed from V and 7 bases from J, the gap between germline ends came to 8 bases. This CDR3 contains 13 residues. The CDR3, as DNA: TGTGCCAGTAGTATAGGGACGTCCCAGCCCCAGCATTTT. It codes for CASSIGTSQPQHF.

The chain uses TRBV6-1 and TRBJ1-2; D possibly corresponds to TRBD1 (5 bases). This CDR3 has 14 residues. V lost 3 bases and J 1 base, leaving 9 bases between the germline ends. CDR1 is MNHNS, CDR2 SASEGT, per germline. The CDR3 coding sequence is TGTGCCAGCAGTGAGGGGGGTAATAACTATGGCTACACCTTC. It codes for CASSEGGNNYGYTF.

This clone was found once. Germline is not matched at one junction end, which may reflect a read error. The gene calls are TRBV18 and TRBJ1-3; D is unclear. CDR3 length: 17 residues. Looked up from germline, CDR1 is KGHSH and CDR2 is LQKENI. For the CDR3, the DNA is TGTGCCAGTTCACCACCGGGTGGGAGAAGCTCTGGAAACACCATATATTTT. This sequence encodes CASSPPGGRSSGNTIYF. The whole variable domain, remainder taken from reference TRBV18 and TRBJ1-3, is NAGVMQNPRHLVRRRGQEARLRCSPMKGHSHVYWYRQLPEEGLKFMVYLQKENIIDESGMPKERFSAEFPKEGPSILRIQQVVRGDSAAYFCASSPPGGRSSGNTIYFGEGSWLTVV.

The chain recombines TRBV19 with TRBJ1-2; D not resolved. Trimming cost V 11 bases and J 5 bases, with 21 bases left between them. The CDR3 loop spans 14 amino acids. Germline V CDR1 and CDR2: LNHDA, SQIVND (reference sequence). Here the CDR3 DNA reads TGTGCCGCGGCGAGCAGCCGCCTCTCATATGGCTACACCTTC. Residues: CAAASSRLSYGYTF.